This T cell receptor (beta chain) comes out of a study of T cell responses to AZD1222 COVID-19 vaccine. Overall study: Doses given second, at about 4 or about 12 weeks, were pooled. Study results and caveats: There were vaccine-associated CD4 TCRs across spike, dominant at 160-218 and 743-854. Per reports, nearly half of all spike-specific TCRs target regions that are unmutated in variants. Clonal diversity was possibly underestimated; the donors were predominantly white British and more often female.

Sequenced by immunoSEQ multiplex PCR; TCRdb stores in-frame clones only, minus some. The sample comprises 110,000 to 150,000 clones, roughly 89% of which are singletons, and around 1.7% rests with the top ten. The CDR3 runs 13 residues. Germline CDR1 reads SGHTA; CDR2 reads FQGTGA. The ends lost 5 bases at V and 9 bases at J; junction bases unmatched: 4. As regards this clone: Its matching antigen is unknown.

The chain combines TRBV7-3 with TRBJ1-6; 7 nucleotides align to TRBD1. The receptor comes from an adult in good health. Material: peripheral blood, obtained on day 0 of AZD1222 vaccination. The chain's CDR3 is CASSAAGGSPLHF. The CDR3 region has the DNA TGTGCCAGCAGCGCAGCAGGGGGTTCACCCCTCCACTTT.